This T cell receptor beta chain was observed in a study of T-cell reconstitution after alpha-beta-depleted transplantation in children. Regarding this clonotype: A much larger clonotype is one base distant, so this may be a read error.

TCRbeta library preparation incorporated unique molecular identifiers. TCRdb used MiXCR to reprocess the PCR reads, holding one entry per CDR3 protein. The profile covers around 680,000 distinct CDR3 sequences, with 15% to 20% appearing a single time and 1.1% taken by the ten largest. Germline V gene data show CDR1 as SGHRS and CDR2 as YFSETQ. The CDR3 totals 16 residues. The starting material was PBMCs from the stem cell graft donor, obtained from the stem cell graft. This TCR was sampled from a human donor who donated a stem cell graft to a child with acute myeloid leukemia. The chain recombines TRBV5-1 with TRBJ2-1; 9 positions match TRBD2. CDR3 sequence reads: CASSLGPAGGTNAQFF. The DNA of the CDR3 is TGCGCCAGCAGCTTGGGTCCAGCGGGGGGCACCAATGCGCAGTTCTTC. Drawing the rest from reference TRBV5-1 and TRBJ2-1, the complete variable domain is KAGVTQTPRYLIKTRGQQVTLSCSPISGHRSVSWYQQTPGQGLQFLFEYFSETQRNKGNFPGRFSGRQFSNSRSEMNVSTLELGDSALYLCASSLGPAGGTNAQFFGPGTRLTVL.